The following is a T cell receptor (beta chain) sequence with its context. The CDR3 is made up of 18 amino acids. Germline CDR1 is SGHRS and CDR2 is YFSETQ. The junction had 9 bases not matched to a gene; V was cut back by 3 bases and J by 0 bases. The sample originates from a study of cytomegalovirus exposure and HLA in healthy donors. With 60 Vbeta and 13 Jbeta primers, the PCR was carried out. Profiling relied on immunoSEQ multiplex PCR, and the TCRdb table lists in-frame clones only, not all of them. The table shows roughly 93,000 clones, with about 70% occurring only once. The chain is built from TRBV5-1 and TRBJ1-3, with 10 bases identical to TRBD1. This TCR was recovered from a man aged 40-50 years in good health and CMV-seronegative. The sample consisted of PBMCs. The CDR3 DNA reads TGCGCCAGCAGCTCCTTCCCGGGACAGGGGTTCTCTGGAAACACCATATATTTT. Its translation is CASSSFPGQGFSGNTIYF.